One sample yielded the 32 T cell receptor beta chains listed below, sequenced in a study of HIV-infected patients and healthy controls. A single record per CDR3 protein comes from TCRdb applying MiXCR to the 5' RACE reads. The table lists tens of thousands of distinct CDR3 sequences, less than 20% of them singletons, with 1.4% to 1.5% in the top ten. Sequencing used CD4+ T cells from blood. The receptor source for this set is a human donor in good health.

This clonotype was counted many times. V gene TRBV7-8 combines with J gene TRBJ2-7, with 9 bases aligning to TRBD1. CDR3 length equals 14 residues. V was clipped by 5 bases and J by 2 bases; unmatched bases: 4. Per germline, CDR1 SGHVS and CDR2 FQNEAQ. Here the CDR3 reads CASSDRDRAYEQYF. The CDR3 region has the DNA TGTGCCAGCAGCGACCGGGACAGGGCCTACGAGCAGTACTTC.

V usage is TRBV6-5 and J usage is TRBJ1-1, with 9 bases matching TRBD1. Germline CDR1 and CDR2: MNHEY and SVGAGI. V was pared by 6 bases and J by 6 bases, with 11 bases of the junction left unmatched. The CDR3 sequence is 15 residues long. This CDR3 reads CASSPPRDRAPEAFF. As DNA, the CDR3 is TGTGCCAGCAGCCCCCCCCGGGACAGGGCCCCTGAAGCTTTCTTT.

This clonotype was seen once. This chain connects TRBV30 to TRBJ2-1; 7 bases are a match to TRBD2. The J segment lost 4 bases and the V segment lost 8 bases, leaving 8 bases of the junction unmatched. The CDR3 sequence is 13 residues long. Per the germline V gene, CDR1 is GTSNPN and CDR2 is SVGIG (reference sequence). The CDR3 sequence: CAVPKRGYNEQFF. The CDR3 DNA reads TGTGCCGTTCCCAAGCGGGGTTACAATGAGCAGTTCTTC.

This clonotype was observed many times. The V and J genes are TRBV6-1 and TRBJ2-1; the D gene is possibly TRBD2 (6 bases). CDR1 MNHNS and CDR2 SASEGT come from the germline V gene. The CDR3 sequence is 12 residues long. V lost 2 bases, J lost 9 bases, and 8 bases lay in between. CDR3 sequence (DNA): TGTGCCAGCAGTGAAATGGGGGGTGAGCAGTTCTTC. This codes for CASSEMGGEQFF.

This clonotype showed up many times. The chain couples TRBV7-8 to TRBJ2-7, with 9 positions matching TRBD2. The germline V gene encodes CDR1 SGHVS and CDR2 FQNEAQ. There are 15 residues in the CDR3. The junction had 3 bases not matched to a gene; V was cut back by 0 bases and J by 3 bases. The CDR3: CASSLATSGVYEQYF. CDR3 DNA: TGTGCCAGCAGCTTAGCGACTAGCGGTGTCTACGAGCAGTACTTC.

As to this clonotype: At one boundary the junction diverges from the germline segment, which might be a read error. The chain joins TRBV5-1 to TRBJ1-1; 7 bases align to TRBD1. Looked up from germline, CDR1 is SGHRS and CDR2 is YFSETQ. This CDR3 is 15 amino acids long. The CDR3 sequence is CASTRVGGANTEAFF. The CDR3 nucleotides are TGCGCCAGCACCCGTGTAGGGGGCGCGAACACTGAAGCCTTCTTT.

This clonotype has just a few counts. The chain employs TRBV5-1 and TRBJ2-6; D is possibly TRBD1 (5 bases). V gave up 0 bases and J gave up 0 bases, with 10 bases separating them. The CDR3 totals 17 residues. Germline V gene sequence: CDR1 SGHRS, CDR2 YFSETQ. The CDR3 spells CASSLEVGPSGANVLTF. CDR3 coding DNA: TGCGCCAGCAGCTTGGAGGTGGGGCCCTCTGGGGCCAACGTCCTGACTTTC.

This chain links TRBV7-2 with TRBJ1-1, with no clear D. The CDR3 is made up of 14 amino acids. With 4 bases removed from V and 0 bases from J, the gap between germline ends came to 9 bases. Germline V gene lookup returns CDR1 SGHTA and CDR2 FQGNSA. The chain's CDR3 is CASSSQVMNTEAFF. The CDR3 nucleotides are TGTGCCAGCAGCTCTCAGGTCATGAACACTGAAGCTTTCTTT.

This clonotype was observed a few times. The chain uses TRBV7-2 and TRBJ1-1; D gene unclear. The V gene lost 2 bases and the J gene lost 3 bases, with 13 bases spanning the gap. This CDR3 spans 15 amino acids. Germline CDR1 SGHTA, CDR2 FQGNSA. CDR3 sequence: CASSLKLVGDTEAFF. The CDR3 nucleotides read TGTGCCAGCAGCTTAAAGTTAGTGGGAGACACTGAAGCTTTCTTT.

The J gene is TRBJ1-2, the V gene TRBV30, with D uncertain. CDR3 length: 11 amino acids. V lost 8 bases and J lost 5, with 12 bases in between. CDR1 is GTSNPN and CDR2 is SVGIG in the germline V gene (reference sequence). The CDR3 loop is CAREMNYGYTF. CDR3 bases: TGTGCCAGGGAGATGAATTATGGCTACACCTTC.

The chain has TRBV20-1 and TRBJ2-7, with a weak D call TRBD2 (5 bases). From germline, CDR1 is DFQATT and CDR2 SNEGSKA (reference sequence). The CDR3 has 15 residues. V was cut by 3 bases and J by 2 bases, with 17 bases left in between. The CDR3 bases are TGCAGTGCTAGTTTGTTGCAGAGCGGTACCTACGAGCAGTACTTC. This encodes CSASLLQSGTYEQYF.

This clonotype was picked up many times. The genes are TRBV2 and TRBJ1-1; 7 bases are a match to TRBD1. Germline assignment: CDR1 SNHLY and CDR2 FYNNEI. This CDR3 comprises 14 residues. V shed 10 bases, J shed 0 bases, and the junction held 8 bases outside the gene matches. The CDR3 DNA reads TGTGCCACCGGGACAGAAGGTATGAACACTGAAGCTTTCTTT. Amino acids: CATGTEGMNTEAFF.

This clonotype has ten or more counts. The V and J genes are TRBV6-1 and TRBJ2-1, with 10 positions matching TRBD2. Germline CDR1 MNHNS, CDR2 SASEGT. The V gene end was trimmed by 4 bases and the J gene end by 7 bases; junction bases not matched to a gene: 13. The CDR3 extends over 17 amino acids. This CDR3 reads CASSGTFMGLARNEQFF. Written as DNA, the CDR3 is TGTGCCAGCAGTGGGACTTTCATGGGACTAGCGAGGAATGAGCAGTTCTTC.

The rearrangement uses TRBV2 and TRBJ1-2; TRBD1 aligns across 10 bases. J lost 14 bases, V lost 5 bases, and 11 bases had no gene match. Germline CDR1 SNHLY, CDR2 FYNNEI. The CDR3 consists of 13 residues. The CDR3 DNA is TGTGCCAGCAGTCCGACAGGGGGCGCGAGCGATACCTTC. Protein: CASSPTGGASDTF.

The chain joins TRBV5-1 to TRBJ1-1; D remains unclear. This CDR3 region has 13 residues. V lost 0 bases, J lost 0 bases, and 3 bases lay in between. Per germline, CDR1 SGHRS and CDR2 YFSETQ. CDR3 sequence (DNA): TGCGCCAGCAGCTTGGCCGTGAACACTGAAGCTTTCTTT. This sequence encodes CASSLAVNTEAFF.

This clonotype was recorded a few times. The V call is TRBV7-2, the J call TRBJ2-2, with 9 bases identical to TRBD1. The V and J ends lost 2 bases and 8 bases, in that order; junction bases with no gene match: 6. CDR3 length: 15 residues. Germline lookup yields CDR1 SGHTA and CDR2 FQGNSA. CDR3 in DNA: TGTGCCAGCAGCTTATGGGGGACAGGGAAGGGGGAGCTGTTTTTT. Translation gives CASSLWGTGKGELFF.

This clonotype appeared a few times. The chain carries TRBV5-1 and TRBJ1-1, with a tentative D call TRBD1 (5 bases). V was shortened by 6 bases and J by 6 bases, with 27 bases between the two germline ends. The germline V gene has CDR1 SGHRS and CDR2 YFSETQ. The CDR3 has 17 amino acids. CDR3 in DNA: TGCGCCAGCATTGTTCCGAATAGACGGGGGGTCCAGGCTGAAGCTTTCTTT. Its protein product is CASIVPNRRGVQAEAFF.

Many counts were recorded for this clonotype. The CDR3 DNA follows: TGTGCCAGCAGTTTACAGGGAGTTGGAAACACCATATATTTT. Its translation: CASSLQGVGNTIYF. The chain is built from TRBV6-5 and TRBJ1-3, with D perhaps TRBD1 (6 bases). Per germline, CDR1 MNHEY and CDR2 SVGAGI. CDR3 length: 14 amino acids. Trimming stripped 4 bases from V and 3 bases from J, with 10 bases between.

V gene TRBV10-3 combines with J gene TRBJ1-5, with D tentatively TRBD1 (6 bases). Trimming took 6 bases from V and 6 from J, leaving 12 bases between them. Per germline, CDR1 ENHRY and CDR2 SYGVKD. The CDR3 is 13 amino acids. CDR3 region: CAISEGGSQPQHF. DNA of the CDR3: TGTGCCATCAGCGAAGGGGGGTCTCAGCCCCAGCATTTT.

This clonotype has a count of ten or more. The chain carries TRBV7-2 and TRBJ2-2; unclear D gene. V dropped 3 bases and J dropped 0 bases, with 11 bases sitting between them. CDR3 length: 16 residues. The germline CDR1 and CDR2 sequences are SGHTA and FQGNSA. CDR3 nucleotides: TGTGCCAGCAGCTTGTCCCGCAGCCCGAACACCGGGGAGCTGTTTTTT. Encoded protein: CASSLSRSPNTGELFF.

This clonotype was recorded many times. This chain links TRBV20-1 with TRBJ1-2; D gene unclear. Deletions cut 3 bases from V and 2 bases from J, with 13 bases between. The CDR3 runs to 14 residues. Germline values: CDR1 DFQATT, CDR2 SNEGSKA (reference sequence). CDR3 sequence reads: CSASLALRNYGYTF. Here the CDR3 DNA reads TGCAGTGCTAGCTTGGCACTTAGGAACTATGGCTACACCTTC.

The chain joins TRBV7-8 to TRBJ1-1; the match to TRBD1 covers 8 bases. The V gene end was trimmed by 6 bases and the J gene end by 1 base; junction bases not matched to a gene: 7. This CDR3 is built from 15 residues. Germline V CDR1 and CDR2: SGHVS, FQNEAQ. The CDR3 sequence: CASRLRQGTNTEAFF. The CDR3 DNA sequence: TGTGCCAGCAGGCTTAGACAGGGGACGAACACTGAAGCTTTCTTT. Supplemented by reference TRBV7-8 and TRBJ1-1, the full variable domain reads GAGVSQSPRYKVAKRGQDVALRCDPISGHVSLFWYQQALGQGPEFLTYFQNEAQLDKSGLPSDRFFAERPEGSVSTLKIQRTQQEDSAVYLCASRLRQGTNTEAFFGQGTRLTVV.

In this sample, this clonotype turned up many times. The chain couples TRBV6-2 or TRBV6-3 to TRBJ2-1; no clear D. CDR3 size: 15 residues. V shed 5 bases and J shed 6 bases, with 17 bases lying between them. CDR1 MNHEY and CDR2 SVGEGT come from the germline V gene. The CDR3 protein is CASSRALRFRNEQFF. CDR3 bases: TGTGCCAGCAGTAGAGCCCTTAGGTTTCGCAATGAGCAGTTCTTC.

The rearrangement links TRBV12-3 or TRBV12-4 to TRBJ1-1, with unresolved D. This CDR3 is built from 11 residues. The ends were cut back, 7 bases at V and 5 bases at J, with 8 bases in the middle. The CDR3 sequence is CASKGRTEAFF. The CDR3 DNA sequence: TGTGCCAGCAAAGGACGGACTGAAGCTTTCTTT.

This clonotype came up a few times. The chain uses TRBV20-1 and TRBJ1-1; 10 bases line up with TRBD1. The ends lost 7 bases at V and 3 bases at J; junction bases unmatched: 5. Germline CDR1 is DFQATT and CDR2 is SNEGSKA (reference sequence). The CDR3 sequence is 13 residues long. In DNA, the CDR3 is TGCAGTGTCCCGGACAGGGGGTACACTGAAGCTTTCTTT. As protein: CSVPDRGYTEAFF.

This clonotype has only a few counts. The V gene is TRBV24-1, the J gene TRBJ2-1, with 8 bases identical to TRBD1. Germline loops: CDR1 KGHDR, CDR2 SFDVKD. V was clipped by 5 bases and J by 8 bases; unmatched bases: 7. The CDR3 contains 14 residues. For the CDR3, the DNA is TGTGCCACCAGTGTCCAGGGGGCTCGCCATGAGCAGTTCTTC. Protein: CATSVQGARHEQFF.

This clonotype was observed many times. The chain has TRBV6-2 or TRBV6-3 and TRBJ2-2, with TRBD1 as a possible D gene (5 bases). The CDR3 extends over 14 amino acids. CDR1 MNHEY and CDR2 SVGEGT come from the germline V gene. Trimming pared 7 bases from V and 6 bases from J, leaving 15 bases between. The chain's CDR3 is CASMPQGRAGELFF. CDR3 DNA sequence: TGTGCCAGCATGCCTCAGGGTCGGGCCGGGGAGCTGTTTTTT.

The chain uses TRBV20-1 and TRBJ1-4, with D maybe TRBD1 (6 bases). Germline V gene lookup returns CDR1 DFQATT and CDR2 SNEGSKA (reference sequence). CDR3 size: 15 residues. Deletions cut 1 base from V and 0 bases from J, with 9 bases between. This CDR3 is CSARVTGATNEKLFF. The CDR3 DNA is TGCAGTGCTAGAGTGACAGGTGCAACTAATGAAAAACTGTTTTTT.

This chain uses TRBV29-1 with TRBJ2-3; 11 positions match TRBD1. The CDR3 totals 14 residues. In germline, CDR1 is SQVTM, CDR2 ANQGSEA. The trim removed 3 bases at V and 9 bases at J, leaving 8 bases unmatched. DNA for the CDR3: TGCAGCGTTGAGCGGGACAGGGGGGATAGGACGCAGTATTTT. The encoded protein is CSVERDRGDRTQYF.

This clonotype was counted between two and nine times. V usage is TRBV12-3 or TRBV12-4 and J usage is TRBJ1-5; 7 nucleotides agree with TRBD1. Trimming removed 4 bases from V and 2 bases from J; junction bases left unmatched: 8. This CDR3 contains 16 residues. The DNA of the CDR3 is TGTGCCAGCAGTTACTCAACCACAGGGGGCAATCAGCCCCAGCATTTT. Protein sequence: CASSYSTTGGNQPQHF.

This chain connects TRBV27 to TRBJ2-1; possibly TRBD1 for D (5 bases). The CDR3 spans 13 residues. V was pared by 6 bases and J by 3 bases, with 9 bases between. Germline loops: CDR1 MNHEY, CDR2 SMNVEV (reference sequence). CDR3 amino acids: CASRAGIYNEQFF. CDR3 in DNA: TGTGCCAGCAGGGCAGGGATCTACAATGAGCAGTTCTTC.

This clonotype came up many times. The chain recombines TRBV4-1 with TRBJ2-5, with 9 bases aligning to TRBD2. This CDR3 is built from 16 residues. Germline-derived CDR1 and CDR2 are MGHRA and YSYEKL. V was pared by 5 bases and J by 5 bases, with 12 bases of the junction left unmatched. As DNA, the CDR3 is TGCGCCAGCAGCTCGAACGCGGGAGGGCCTAGGGAGACCCAGTACTTC. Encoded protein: CASSSNAGGPRETQYF.